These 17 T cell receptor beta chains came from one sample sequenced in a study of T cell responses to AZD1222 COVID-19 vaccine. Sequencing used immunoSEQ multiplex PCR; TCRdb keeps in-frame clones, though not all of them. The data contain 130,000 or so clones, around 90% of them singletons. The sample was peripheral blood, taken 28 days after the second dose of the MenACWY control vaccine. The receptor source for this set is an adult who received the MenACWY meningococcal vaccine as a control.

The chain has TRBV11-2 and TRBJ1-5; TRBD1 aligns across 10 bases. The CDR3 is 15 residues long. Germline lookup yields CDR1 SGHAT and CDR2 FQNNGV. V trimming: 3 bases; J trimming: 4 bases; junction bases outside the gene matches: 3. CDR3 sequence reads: CASSFGTGANQPQHF. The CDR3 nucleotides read TGTGCCAGCAGCTTCGGGACAGGGGCTAATCAGCCCCAGCATTTT.

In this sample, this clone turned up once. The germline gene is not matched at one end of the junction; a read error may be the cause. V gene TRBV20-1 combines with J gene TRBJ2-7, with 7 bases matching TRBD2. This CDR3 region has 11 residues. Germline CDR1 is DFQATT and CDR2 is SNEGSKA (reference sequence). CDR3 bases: TGCAGTGCCCGCACGGGAACTAGCGAGATCTTC. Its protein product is CSARTGTSEIF.

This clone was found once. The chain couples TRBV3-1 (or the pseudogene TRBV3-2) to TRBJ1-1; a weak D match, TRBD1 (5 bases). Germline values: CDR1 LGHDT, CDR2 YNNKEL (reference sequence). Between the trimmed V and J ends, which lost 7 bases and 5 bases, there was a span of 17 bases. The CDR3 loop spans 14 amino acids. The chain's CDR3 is CASTPRGGHTEAFF. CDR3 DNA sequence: TGTGCCAGCACCCCCCGGGGGGGTCATACTGAAGCTTTCTTT.

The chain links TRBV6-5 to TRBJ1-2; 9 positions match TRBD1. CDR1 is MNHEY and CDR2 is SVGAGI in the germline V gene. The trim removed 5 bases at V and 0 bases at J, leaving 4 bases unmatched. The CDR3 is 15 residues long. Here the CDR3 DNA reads TGTGCCAGCAGTCCACAGGGGGCAGCTAACTATGGCTACACCTTC. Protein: CASSPQGAANYGYTF.

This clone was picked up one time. CDR3 sequence reads: CASSLVGGGRDTQYF. The DNA for the CDR3 is TGTGCCAGCAGCTTAGTAGGCGGGGGAAGAGATACGCAGTATTTT. The chain carries TRBV7-6 and TRBJ2-3, with 7 positions matching TRBD2. Germline V gene data show CDR1 as SGHVS and CDR2 as FNYEAQ. The junction had 6 bases not matched to a gene; V was cut back by 1 base and J by 5 bases. The CDR3 has 15 residues. Complete variable domain (other parts from reference TRBV7-6 and TRBJ2-3): GAGVSQSPRYKVTKRGQDVALRCDPISGHVSLYWYRQALGQGPEFLTYFNYEAQQDKSGLPNDRFSAERPEGSISTLTIQRTEQRDSAMYRCASSLVGGGRDTQYFGPGTRLTVL.

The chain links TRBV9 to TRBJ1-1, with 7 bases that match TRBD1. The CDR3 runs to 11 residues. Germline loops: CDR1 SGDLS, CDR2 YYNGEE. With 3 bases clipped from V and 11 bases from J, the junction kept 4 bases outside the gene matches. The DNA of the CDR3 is TGTGCCAGCAGCGGGACAGGTGGGGCTTTCTTT. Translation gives CASSGTGGAFF.

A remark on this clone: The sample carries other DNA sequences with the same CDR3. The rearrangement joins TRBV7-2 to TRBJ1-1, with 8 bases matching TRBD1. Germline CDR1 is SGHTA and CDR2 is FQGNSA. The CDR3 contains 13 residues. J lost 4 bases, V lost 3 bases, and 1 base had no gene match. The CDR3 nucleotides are TGTGCCAGCAGCTTGGACAGGGCCACTGAAGCTTTCTTT. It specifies CASSLDRATEAFF.

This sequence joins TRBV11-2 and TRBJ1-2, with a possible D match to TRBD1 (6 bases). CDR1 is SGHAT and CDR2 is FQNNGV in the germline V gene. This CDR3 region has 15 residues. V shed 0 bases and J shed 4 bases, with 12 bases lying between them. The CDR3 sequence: CASSLDLGQIYGYTF. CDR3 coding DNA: TGTGCCAGCAGCTTAGATCTAGGACAGATCTATGGCTACACCTTC. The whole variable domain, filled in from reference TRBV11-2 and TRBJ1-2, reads EAGVAQSPRYKIIEKRQSVAFWCNPISGHATLYWYQQILGQGPKLLIQFQNNGVVDDSQLPKDRFSAERLKGVDSTLKIQPAKLEDSAVYLCASSLDLGQIYGYTFGSGTRLTVV.

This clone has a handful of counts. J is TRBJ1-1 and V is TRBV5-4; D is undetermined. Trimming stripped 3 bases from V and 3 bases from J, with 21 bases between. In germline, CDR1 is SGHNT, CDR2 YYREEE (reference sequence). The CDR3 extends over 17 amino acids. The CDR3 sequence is CASSSRITGNWHTEAFF. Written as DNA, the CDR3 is TGTGCCAGCAGCTCCCGCATTACGGGCAACTGGCACACTGAAGCTTTCTTT.

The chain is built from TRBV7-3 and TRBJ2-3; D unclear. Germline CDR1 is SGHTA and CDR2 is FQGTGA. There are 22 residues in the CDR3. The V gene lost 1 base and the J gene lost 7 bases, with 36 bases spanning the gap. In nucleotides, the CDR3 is TGTGCCAGCAGCTTAAAGGTTATACACGACAACCGCGGCCCCCCTCCCTCCTATACGCAGTATTTT. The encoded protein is CASSLKVIHDNRGPPPSYTQYF.

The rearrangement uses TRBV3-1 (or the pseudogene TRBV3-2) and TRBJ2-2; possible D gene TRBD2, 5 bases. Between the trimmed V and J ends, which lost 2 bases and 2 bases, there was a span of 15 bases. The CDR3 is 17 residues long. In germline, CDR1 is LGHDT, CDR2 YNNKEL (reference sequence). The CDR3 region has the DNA TGTGCCAGCAGCCAATATCGCTCGAGGGAAAACACCGGGGAGCTGTTTTTT. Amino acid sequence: CASSQYRSRENTGELFF.

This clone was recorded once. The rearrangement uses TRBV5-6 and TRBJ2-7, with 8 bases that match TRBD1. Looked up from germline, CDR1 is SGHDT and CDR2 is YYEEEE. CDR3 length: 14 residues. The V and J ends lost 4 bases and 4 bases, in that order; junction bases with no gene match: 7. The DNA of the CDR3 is TGTGCCAGCAGCGCACCGACAGGGGAGTACGAGCAGTACTTC. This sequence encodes CASSAPTGEYEQYF.

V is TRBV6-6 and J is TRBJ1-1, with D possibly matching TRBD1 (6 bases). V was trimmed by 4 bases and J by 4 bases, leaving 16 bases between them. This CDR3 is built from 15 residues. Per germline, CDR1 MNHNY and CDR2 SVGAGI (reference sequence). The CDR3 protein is CASSSPPGAGTEAFF. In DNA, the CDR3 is TGTGCCAGCAGTTCCCCCCCGGGGGCAGGCACTGAAGCTTTCTTT.

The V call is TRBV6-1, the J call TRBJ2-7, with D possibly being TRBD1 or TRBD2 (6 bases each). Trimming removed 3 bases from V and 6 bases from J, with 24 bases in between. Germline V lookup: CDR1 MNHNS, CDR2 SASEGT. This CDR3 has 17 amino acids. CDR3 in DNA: TGTGCCAGCAGTGACCGGAGGGGGGCAGGCACTCTGGGCGAGCAGTACTTC. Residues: CASSDRRGAGTLGEQYF.

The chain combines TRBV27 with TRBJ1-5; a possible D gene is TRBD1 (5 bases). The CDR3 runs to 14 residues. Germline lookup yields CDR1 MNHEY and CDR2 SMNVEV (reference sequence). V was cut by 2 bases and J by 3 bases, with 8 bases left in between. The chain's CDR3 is CASSLTRDNQPQHF. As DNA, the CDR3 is TGTGCCAGCAGTTTAACCAGGGACAATCAGCCCCAGCATTTT.

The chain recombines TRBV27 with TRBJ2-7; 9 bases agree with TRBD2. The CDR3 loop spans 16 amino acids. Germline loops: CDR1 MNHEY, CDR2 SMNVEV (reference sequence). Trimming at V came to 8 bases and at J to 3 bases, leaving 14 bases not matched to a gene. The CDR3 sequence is CASSWTSDTTHYEQYF. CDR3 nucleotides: TGTGCCAGCTCCTGGACTAGCGACACAACACACTACGAGCAGTACTTC.

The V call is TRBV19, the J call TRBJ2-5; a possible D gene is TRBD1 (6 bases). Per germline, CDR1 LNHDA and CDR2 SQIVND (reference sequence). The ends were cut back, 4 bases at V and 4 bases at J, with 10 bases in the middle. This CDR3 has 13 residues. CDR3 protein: CASSRTVGETQYF. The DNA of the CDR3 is TGTGCCAGTAGTAGGACAGTAGGAGAGACCCAGTACTTC.